Listed below are T cell receptor beta chains from one sample, sequenced in a study of T-cell reconstitution after alpha-beta-depleted transplantation in children. TCRdb fed the PCR reads into MiXCR, producing one record per CDR3 protein. This repertoire shows roughly 300,000 distinct CDR3 sequences, about a tenth found once; its top ten account for 2% to 2.5%. The material was PBMCs from the stem cell graft donor, obtained from the stem cell graft. These receptors were obtained from a human donor who donated a stem cell graft to a child with acute lymphoblastic leukemia. Both conserved end residues are part of each CDR3. The order of the fields is V gene, J gene, clone size, CDR3 length, D gene, CDR3 protein, CDR3 DNA. The D gene is left open where the match is weak. Clone size appears in some rows only: once, few, many, or a class for an expanded clone.

TRBV7-3	TRBJ2-7	few	15	.	CASSVLGGAFHEQYF	TGTGCCAGCAGCGTCCTCGGGGGCGCGTTCCACGAGCAGTACTTC
TRBV4-1	TRBJ2-3	few	15	.	CASSQVGASTDTQYF	TGCGCCAGCAGCCAAGTAGGGGCGAGCACAGATACGCAGTATTTT
TRBV25-1	TRBJ2-7	many	16	TRBD1	CASSDSGQGYPYEQYF	TGTGCCAGCAGTGACTCGGGACAGGGCTATCCCTACGAGCAGTACTTC
TRBV20-1	TRBJ1-5	.	13	.	CSASRGINQPQHF	TGCAGTGCTAGTCGGGGAATCAATCAGCCCCAGCATTTT
TRBV10-1	TRBJ2-7	many	13	.	CASSEVSSYEQYF	TGCGCCAGCAGTGAGGTCAGTTCCTACGAGCAGTACTTC
TRBV4-3	TRBJ2-3	.	13	.	CASSQVGADTQYF	TGCGCCAGCAGCCAAGTGGGTGCAGATACGCAGTATTTT
TRBV27	TRBJ2-7	many	13	.	CAVGGPISPEQYF	TGTGCCGTCGGCGGGCCCATATCTCCCGAGCAGTACTTC
TRBV3-1	TRBJ2-7	.	16	TRBD2	CASSQGPSGLTYEQYF	TGTGCCAGCAGCCAAGGTCCTAGCGGACTTACCTACGAGCAGTACTTC
TRBV11-2	TRBJ2-3	.	13	.	CASSLDNVPTQYF	TGTGCCAGCAGCTTAGATAACGTTCCTACGCAGTATTTT
TRBV12-3/TRBV12-4	TRBJ1-2	many	15	.	CASSLVPRSDYGYTF	TGTGCCAGCAGTTTAGTGCCTCGATCAGACTATGGCTACACCTTC
TRBV3-1	TRBJ2-1	.	15	TRBD1	CASSQDRGHYNEQFF	TGTGCCAGCAGCCAAGACAGGGGGCATTACAATGAGCAGTTCTTC
TRBV10-3	TRBJ2-3	many	17	TRBD2	CAISESILAGGTDTQYF	TGTGCCATCAGTGAGTCGATACTAGCGGGAGGTACAGATACGCAGTATTTT
TRBV20-1	TRBJ2-1	few	13	TRBD2	CSARTLAGNEQFF	TGCAGTGCTAGGACTCTAGCGGGAAATGAGCAGTTCTTC
TRBV15	TRBJ2-7	.	16	TRBD2	CATSRVVGGPQGEQYF	TGTGCCACCAGCAGAGTTGTGGGAGGGCCTCAGGGCGAGCAGTACTTC
TRBV20-1	TRBJ2-1	.	10	.	CSAQRDEQFF	TGCAGTGCTCAACGCGATGAGCAGTTCTTC
TRBV6-5	TRBJ2-3	.	16	.	CASSSSPRVSTDTQYF	TGTGCCAGCAGCTCCTCCCCTAGAGTATCCACAGATACGCAGTATTTT
TRBV4-3	TRBJ2-1	few	12	.	CASSQDWSEQFF	TGCGCCAGCAGCCAAGATTGGAGTGAGCAGTTCTTC
TRBV4-2	TRBJ2-6	.	15	.	CASSQEASGANVLTF	TGTGCCAGCAGCCAAGAGGCCTCTGGGGCCAACGTCCTGACTTTC
TRBV6-2/TRBV6-3	TRBJ1-4	.	16	TRBD1	CANRKKSGQINEKLFF	TGTGCCAACAGAAAGAAGTCGGGACAGATCAATGAAAAACTGTTTTTT
TRBV20-1	TRBJ2-5	many	19	TRBD2	CSASRPRYRTSGFQETQYF	TGCAGTGCTAGTAGGCCTCGTTATCGGACTAGCGGGTTCCAAGAGACCCAGTACTTC
TRBV20-1	TRBJ2-7	.	12	.	CSASQGPYEQYF	TGCAGTGCTTCACAGGGTCCCTACGAGCAGTACTTC
TRBV29-1	TRBJ2-1	few	15	.	CSAPGGGSSYNEQFF	TGCAGCGCCCCCGGGGGCGGGAGCTCCTACAATGAGCAGTTCTTC
TRBV12-3/TRBV12-4	TRBJ2-1	.	15	TRBD1	CASSHGQGAYNEQFF	TGTGCCAGCAGTCACGGACAGGGGGCGTACAATGAGCAGTTCTTC
TRBV7-2	TRBJ2-3	few	12	.	CASSLYPDTQYF	TGTGCCAGCAGCTTATACCCAGATACGCAGTATTTT
TRBV5-1	TRBJ2-1	many	15	TRBD1	CASSLAQGRHNEQFF	TGCGCCAGCAGCTTGGCACAGGGGAGACACAATGAGCAGTTCTTC
TRBV27	TRBJ2-7	.	16	TRBD1	CASSLRQGPFTYEQYF	TGTGCCAGCAGTCTTAGACAGGGCCCGTTCACCTACGAGCAGTACTTC
TRBV4-3	TRBJ1-2	many	16	.	CASSQDSTDPNYGYTF	TGCGCCAGCAGCCAAGATTCAACAGACCCTAACTATGGCTACACCTTC
TRBV4-2	TRBJ2-1	few	18	.	CASSQDVGRRALYNEQFF	TGTGCCAGCAGCCAAGATGTGGGGCGGCGGGCCCTCTACAATGAGCAGTTCTTC
TRBV11-2	TRBJ1-1	.	14	.	CASSASRGGWKAFF	TGTGCCAGCAGCGCCTCAAGGGGGGGATGGAAGGCTTTCTTT
TRBV29-1	TRBJ2-2	.	15	TRBD2	CSVEVAGGGTGELFF	TGCAGCGTTGAAGTTGCGGGAGGTGGAACCGGGGAGCTGTTTTTT
TRBV11-1	TRBJ2-3	many	14	.	CASSYTRGTDTQYF	TGTGCCAGCAGCTACACCAGGGGTACAGATACGCAGTATTTT
TRBV9	TRBJ2-7	few	16	.	CASSVDSGEGSYEQYF	TGTGCCAGCAGCGTAGACTCCGGAGAGGGATCCTACGAGCAGTACTTC
TRBV12-3/TRBV12-4	TRBJ2-1	few	17	.	CASSSPLPWGLDNEQFF	TGTGCCAGCAGTTCCCCCCTCCCTTGGGGTCTAGACAATGAGCAGTTCTTC
TRBV7-8	TRBJ1-5	many	15	.	CASSPSGGEGQPQHF	TGTGCCAGCAGCCCCAGTGGGGGGGAAGGGCAGCCCCAGCATTTT
TRBV4-3	TRBJ1-1	.	13	.	CASSQGLGEQAFF	TGCGCCAGCAGCCAAGGGTTGGGGGAGCAGGCTTTCTTT
TRBV5-1	TRBJ1-4	few	16	.	CASSLSGQGTYEKLFF	TGCGCCAGCAGCCTCTCGGGGCAGGGGACGTATGAAAAACTGTTTTTT
TRBV20-1	TRBJ2-1	.	17	.	CSARGPPTSLDYNEQFF	TGCAGTGCTAGGGGTCCCCCGACTAGTTTAGACTACAATGAGCAGTTCTTC
TRBV5-6	TRBJ2-5	few	13	.	CASSLEVEETQYF	TGTGCCAGCAGCTTGGAGGTAGAAGAGACCCAGTACTTC
TRBV4-1	TRBJ2-1	.	13	.	CASSQVTVNEQFF	TGCGCCAGCAGCCAAGTAACGGTCAATGAGCAGTTCTTC
TRBV4-3	TRBJ2-1	many	13	.	CASSQEYAGEQFF	TGCGCCAGCAGCCAAGAATATGCCGGGGAGCAGTTCTTC
TRBV30	TRBJ2-7	few	13	.	CACTGISFYEQYF	TGTGCCTGCACCGGGATTTCCTTTTACGAGCAGTACTTC
TRBV13	TRBJ2-3	.	16	.	CASSAGVLGGTDTQYF	TGTGCCAGCAGCGCCGGCGTTCTGGGGGGCACAGATACGCAGTATTTT
TRBV6-2/TRBV6-3	TRBJ2-2	.	16	TRBD1	CASKEMGTGNTGELFF	TGTGCCAGCAAGGAAATGGGGACAGGGAACACCGGGGAGCTGTTTTTT
TRBV5-1	TRBJ2-7	.	14	.	CASSLDFWVNEQYF	TGCGCCAGCAGCCTCGACTTCTGGGTCAACGAGCAGTACTTC
TRBV7-2	TRBJ1-4	few	14	.	CASSIGTGVEKLFF	TGTGCCAGCAGCATCGGGACGGGTGTCGAAAAACTGTTTTTT
TRBV11-2	TRBJ2-3	few	17	TRBD2	CASSRWTSGTTGDTQYF	TGTGCCAGCAGCCGATGGACTAGCGGGACGACTGGAGATACGCAGTATTTT
TRBV7-3	TRBJ2-5	few	15	.	CASSLTGASRETQYF	TGTGCCAGCAGCTTAACGGGTGCTAGCAGGGAGACCCAGTACTTC
TRBV7-9	TRBJ2-5	many	14	TRBD1	CASSFGTGQETQYF	TGTGCCAGCAGCTTTGGGACAGGACAAGAGACCCAGTACTTC
TRBV5-1	TRBJ1-1	few	15	.	CASSYHPAGNTEAFF	TGCGCCAGCAGCTATCACCCGGCCGGGAACACTGAAGCTTTCTTT
TRBV20-1	TRBJ2-7	once	14	TRBD2	CSAGASGRSYEQYF	TGCAGTGCTGGGGCAAGCGGGAGGTCCTACGAGCAGTACTTC
TRBV6-2/TRBV6-3	TRBJ2-3	many	14	TRBD1	CASSWTGGADTQYF	TGTGCCAGCAGTTGGACAGGGGGCGCAGATACGCAGTATTTT
TRBV6-6	TRBJ1-5	few	13	.	CVSGVYSNQPQHF	TGTGTCTCGGGAGTCTATAGCAATCAGCCCCAGCATTTT